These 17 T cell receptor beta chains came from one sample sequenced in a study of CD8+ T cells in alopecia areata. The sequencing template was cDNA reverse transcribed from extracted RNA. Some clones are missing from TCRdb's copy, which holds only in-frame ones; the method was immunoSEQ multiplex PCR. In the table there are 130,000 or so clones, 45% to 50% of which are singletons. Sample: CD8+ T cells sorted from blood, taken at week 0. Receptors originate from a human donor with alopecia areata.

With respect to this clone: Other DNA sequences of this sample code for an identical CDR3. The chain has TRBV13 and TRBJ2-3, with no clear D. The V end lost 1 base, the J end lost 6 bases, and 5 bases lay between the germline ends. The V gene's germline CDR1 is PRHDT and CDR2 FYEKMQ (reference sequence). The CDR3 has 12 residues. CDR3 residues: CASSLVADTQYF. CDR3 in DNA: TGTGCCAGCAGCTTAGTCGCCGATACGCAGTATTTT.

CDR3 DNA: TGTGCCAGCAGCGTAGAGGGCAGGTTGAATGAGCAGTTCTTC. Translated, it gives CASSVEGRLNEQFF. The genes are TRBV9 and TRBJ2-1; D not resolved. The CDR3 extends over 14 amino acids. CDR1 and CDR2 from the germline V gene are SGDLS and YYNGEE. V lost 0 bases, J lost 7 bases, and 11 bases lay in between.

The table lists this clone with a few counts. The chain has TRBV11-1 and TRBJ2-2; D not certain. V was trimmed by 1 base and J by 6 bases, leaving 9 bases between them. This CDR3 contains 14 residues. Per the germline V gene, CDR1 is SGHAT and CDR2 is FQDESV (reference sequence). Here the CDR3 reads CASSLGTSAGELFF. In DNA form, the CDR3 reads TGTGCCAGCAGCTTAGGCACCTCGGCCGGGGAGCTGTTTTTT.

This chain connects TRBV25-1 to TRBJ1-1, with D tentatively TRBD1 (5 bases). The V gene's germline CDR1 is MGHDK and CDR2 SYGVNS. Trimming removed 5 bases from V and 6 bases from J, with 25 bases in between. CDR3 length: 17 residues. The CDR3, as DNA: TGTGCCAGCAGTCCAGGAGAGGGGACCGCTTTTTGGTCTGAAGCTTTCTTT. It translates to CASSPGEGTAFWSEAFF.

The CDR3 reads CAISEPETNYEQYF. The CDR3, as DNA: TGTGCCATCAGTGAGCCTGAGACGAACTACGAGCAGTACTTC. The chain couples TRBV10-3 to TRBJ2-7; no reliable D call. The V gene's germline CDR1 is ENHRY and CDR2 SYGVKD. The CDR3 is made up of 14 amino acids. Trimming shortened V by 2 bases and J by 3 bases, and 11 bases separated the two germline ends.

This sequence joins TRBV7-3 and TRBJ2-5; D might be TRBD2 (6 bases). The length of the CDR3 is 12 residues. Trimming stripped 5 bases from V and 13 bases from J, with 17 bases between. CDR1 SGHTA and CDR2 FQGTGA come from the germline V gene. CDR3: CASSTRGGVRYF. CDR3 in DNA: TGTGCCAGCAGCACCCGGGGCGGGGTACGGTACTTC. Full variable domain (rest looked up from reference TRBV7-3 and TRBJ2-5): GAGVSQTPSNKVTEKGKYVELRCDPISGHTALYWYRQSLGQGPEFLIYFQGTGAADDSGLPNDRFFAVRPEGSVSTLKIQRTERGDSAVYLCASSTRGGVRYFGPGTRLLVL.

CDR3 coding DNA: TGTGCCAGCACCCATGGACAGACGAACACCGGGGAGCTGTTTTTT. Its protein is CASTHGQTNTGELFF. The J gene is TRBJ2-2, the V gene TRBV7-2; a weak D match, TRBD1 (6 bases). V lost 7 bases to trimming and J lost 0 bases, with 12 bases between them. The CDR3 is 15 amino acids. CDR1 SGHTA and CDR2 FQGNSA come from the germline V gene.

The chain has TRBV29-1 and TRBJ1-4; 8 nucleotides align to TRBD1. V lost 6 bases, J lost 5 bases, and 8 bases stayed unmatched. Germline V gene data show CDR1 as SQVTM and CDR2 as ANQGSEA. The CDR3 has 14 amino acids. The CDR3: CSVLPRTGNEKLFF. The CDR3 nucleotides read TGCAGCGTCCTACCCCGGACAGGGAATGAAAAACTGTTTTTT.

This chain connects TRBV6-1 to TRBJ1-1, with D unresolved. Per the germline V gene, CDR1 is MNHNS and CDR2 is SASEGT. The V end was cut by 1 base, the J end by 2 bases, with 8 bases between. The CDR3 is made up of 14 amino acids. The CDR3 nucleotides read TGTGCCAGCAGTGAAGGGGAGATTAACACTGAAGCTTTCTTT. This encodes CASSEGEINTEAFF.

In DNA form, the CDR3 reads TGTGCCAGCAGCCCTACGGGACAGCACTTCTACGAGCAGTACTTC. Encoded protein: CASSPTGQHFYEQYF. The chain has TRBV13 and TRBJ2-7; 7 bases align to TRBD1. V was pared by 5 bases and J by 3 bases, with 10 bases of the junction left unmatched. Looked up from germline, CDR1 is PRHDT and CDR2 is FYEKMQ (reference sequence). There are 15 residues in the CDR3.

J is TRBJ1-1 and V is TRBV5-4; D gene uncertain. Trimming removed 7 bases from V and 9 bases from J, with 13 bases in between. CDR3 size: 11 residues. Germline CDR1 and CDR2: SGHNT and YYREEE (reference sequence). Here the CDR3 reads CASLLWGKAFF. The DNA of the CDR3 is TGTGCCAGCCTTCTTTGGGGAAAAGCTTTCTTT.

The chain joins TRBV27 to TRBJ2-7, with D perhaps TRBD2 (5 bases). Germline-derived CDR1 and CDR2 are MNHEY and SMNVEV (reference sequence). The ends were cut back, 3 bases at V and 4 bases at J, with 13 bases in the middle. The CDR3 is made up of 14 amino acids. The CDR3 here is CASSFTAGGYEQYF. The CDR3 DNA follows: TGTGCCAGCAGTTTTACGGCAGGAGGATACGAGCAGTACTTC.

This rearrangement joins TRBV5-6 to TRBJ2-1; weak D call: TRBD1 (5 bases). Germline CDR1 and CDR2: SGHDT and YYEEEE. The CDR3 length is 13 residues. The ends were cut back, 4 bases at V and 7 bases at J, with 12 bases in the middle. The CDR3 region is CASSLLKGNEQFF. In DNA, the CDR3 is TGTGCCAGCAGCCTTTTAAAGGGGAATGAGCAGTTCTTC.

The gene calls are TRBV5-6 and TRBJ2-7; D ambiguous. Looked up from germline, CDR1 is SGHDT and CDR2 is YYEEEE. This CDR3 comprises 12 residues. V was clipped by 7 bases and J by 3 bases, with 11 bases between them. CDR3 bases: TGTGCCAGCTCCTTCAGAGGCTACGAGCAGTACTTC. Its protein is CASSFRGYEQYF.

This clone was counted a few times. CDR3 loop: CASSALQPQHF. As DNA, the CDR3 is TGTGCCAGCAGCGCCCTCCAGCCCCAGCATTTT. The V and J genes are TRBV7-3 and TRBJ1-5, with no clear D. CDR3 length: 11 residues. Germline CDR1 SGHTA, CDR2 FQGTGA. Trimming removed 5 bases from V and 7 bases from J, with 6 bases in between.

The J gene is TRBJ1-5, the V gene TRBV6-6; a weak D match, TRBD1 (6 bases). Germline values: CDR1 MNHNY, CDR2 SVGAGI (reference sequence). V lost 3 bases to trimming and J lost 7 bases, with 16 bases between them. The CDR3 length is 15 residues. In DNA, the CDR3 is TGTGCCAGCAGTTATTATCGGACAGAGGGCCAGCCCCAGCATTTT. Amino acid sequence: CASSYYRTEGQPQHF.

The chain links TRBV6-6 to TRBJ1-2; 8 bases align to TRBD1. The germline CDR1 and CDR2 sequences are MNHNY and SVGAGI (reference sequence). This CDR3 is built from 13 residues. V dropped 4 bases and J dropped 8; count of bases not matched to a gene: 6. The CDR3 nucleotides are TGTGCCAGCAGTTTACAGGGGGATCTCGGCTACACCTTC. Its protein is CASSLQGDLGYTF.